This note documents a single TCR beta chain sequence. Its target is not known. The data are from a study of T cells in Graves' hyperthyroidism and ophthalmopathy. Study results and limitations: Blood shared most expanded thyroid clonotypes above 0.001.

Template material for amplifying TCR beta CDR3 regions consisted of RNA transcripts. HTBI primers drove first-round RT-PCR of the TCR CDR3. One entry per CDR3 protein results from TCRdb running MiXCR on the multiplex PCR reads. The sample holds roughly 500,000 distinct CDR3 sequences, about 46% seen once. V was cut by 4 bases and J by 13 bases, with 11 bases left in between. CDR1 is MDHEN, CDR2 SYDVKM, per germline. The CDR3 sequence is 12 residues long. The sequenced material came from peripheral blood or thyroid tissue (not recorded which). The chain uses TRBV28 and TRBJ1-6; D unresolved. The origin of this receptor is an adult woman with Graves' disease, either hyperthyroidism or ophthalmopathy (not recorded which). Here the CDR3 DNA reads TGTGCCAGCAGTTCACCAACTAATCCCCTCCACTTT. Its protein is CASSSPTNPLHF.